A selection of T cell receptor beta chains follows, all from one sample in a study of glioma-infiltrating T cells. MiXCR, applied by TCRdb to the multiplex PCR reads, yields one record per CDR3 protein. The sample consists of a few hundred thousand distinct CDR3 sequences, about 40% of them appearing once. The specimen was glioma tissue, nonneoplastic brain tissue, or PBMCs (not recorded which). Every receptor here comes from a human donor with low-grade glioma or glioblastoma, undergoing nonglioma brain surgery, or in good health (not recorded which). CDR3s include the opening cysteine and the closing phenylalanine or tryptophan. The D gene is left open where the match is weak. Clone size is given for some rows only: seen once, a few or many times, or a class if the clone is expanded.

TRBJ1-5,-,TRBV10-3,-,TGTGCCATCAGTGAGCAGGACTCTAGCAATCAGCCCCAGCATTTT,CAISEQDSSNQPQHF
TRBJ2-7,-,TRBV28,-,TGTGCCAGCAGTTCATACGGACAGCCAGCCTCCTACGAGCAGTACTTC,CASSSYGQPASYEQYF
TRBJ2-7,-,TRBV18,-,TGTGCCAGCTCACCATCAGAGGGCTCCTACGAGCAGTACTTC,CASSPSEGSYEQYF
TRBJ1-2,-,TRBV14,few,TGTGCCAGCAGCCAAGGTATCCGGCAGTCCTATGGCTACACCTTC,CASSQGIRQSYGYTF
TRBJ2-7,TRBD2,TRBV6-2/TRBV6-3,-,TGTGCCAGCAGTTACGGGACTAGCGGGAGACCCTACGAGCAGTACTTC,CASSYGTSGRPYEQYF
TRBJ2-5,TRBD1,TRBV7-9,-,TGTGCCAGCAGCTCGGGGACAGGACAAGAGACCCAGTACTTC,CASSSGTGQETQYF
TRBJ2-1,-,TRBV4-1,few,TGCGCCAGCAGCCAAGATTTCGGCGGCATCGGAGGGGCAAATGAGCAGTTCTTC,CASSQDFGGIGGANEQFF
TRBJ2-7,-,TRBV20-1,few,TGCAGTGCTAGACTACCACTACGGGACTTTTCCTACGAGCAGTACTTC,CSARLPLRDFSYEQYF
TRBJ2-7,-,TRBV15,few,TGTGCCACCAGCAGAGGGGCGGAGACAGATACCCTCTACGAGCAGTACTTC,CATSRGAETDTLYEQYF
TRBJ1-1,-,TRBV28,few,TGTGCCAGCAGTTTAACGTTGGGGAACACTGAAGCTTTCTTT,CASSLTLGNTEAFF
TRBJ2-7,TRBD2,TRBV19,once,TGTGCCAGTAGTCCCCGACTAGCGGCAGCGGTCTACGAGCAGTACTTC,CASSPRLAAAVYEQYF
TRBJ2-7,-,TRBV20-1,few,TGCAGTGCTCGAGGATCGCTCTCCTACGAGCAGTACTTC,CSARGSLSYEQYF
TRBJ1-5,-,TRBV12-5,-,TGTGCTAGTGCCGGATATAGCAATCAGCCCCAGCATTTT,CASAGYSNQPQHF
TRBJ1-1,TRBD1,TRBV4-1,-,TGCGCCAGCAGCCTGAAACAGGGGACGAACACTGAAGCTTTCTTT,CASSLKQGTNTEAFF